The source of this T cell receptor beta chain is a study of Tregs in tolerant kidney transplant recipients. TCRdb's table, derived via immunoSEQ multiplex PCR, lists solely in-frame clones and lacks some. The sample consists of 62,000 or so clones, under 98% of them appearing once. As for this clone: Its antigen remains unknown.

Unstimulated Tregs (CD4+CD25+CD127-) and CD4+CD25- non-Tregs were sorted from PBMCs. Study results and limitations: Validation in larger populations is needed because few patients were studied. In tolerant patients, donor-specific Tregs outgrew total Tregs, suggesting antigen-driven expansion.

The sample consisted of Tregs from blood, taken before the transplant. The receptor's source is a human donor who received a combined kidney and bone marrow transplant.

The CDR3 bases are TGTGCCAGCAGTCGACTCCTAGCGGGGGGACGCAATGAGCAGTTCTTC. Its translation is CASSRLLAGGRNEQFF. The gene calls are TRBV2 and TRBJ2-1; 11 bases are shared with TRBD2. The CDR3 is 16 residues long. After removal of 5 bases from V and 6 bases from J, the junction contained 9 bases not matched to a gene. Germline CDR1 SNHLY, CDR2 FYNNEI.